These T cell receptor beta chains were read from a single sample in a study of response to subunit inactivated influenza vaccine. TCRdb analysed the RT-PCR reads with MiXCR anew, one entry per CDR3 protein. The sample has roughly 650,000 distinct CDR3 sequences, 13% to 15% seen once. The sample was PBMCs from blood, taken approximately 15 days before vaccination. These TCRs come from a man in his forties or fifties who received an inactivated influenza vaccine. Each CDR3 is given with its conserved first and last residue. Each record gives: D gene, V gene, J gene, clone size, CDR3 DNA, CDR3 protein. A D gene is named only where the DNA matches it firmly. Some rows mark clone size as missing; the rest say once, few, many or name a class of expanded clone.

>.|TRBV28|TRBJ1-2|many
TGTGCCAGCAGTCCCCCGGGAGGGGTCTATGGCTACACCTTC
CASSPPGGVYGYTF
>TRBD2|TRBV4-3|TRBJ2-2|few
TGCGCCAGCAGCCAAGGCGGACTAGCGGGGGGCGGTTACCCCGGGGAGCTGTTTTTT
CASSQGGLAGGGYPGELFF
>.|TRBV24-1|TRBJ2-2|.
TGTGCCACCAGTGACGGTCCGCCGATAAGGGCCGGGGAGCTGTTTTTT
CATSDGPPIRAGELFF
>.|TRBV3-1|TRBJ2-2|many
TGTGCCAGCAGGTACCTCGGGGAGCTGTTTTTT
CASRYLGELFF
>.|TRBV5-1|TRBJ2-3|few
TGCGCCAGCAGCTTGGACCCTCGTAGGGATACGCAGTATTTT
CASSLDPRRDTQYF
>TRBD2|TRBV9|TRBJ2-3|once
TGTACCAGCAGCCGGGGGGGCGGCACAGATACGCAGTATTTT
CTSSRGGGTDTQYF
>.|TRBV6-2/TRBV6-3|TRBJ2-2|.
TGTGCCAGCAGTTACGAGACAACGAACACCGGGGAGCTGTTTTTT
CASSYETTNTGELFF
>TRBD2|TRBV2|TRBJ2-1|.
TGTGCCTGTCGGGAGGGAGGAGGCAATGAGCAGTTCTTC
CACREGGGNEQFF
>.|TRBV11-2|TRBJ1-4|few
TGTGCCAGCAGCTTTTCGGAGGGGCGAACTAATGAAAAACTGTTTTTT
CASSFSEGRTNEKLFF
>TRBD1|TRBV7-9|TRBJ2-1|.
TGTGCCAGCAGCTTAGAGACAGGGGCCAACTACAATGAGCAGTTCTTC
CASSLETGANYNEQFF
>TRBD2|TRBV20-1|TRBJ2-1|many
TGCAGTGCCCGAGTAGTTGGAGGACTAGCGGGGGGAGTGAATGAGCAGTTCTTC
CSARVVGGLAGGVNEQFF
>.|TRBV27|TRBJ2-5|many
TGTGCCAGCAGTTTATTCAGCGGGCGGGAGACCCAGTACTTC
CASSLFSGRETQYF
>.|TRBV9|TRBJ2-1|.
TGTGCCAGCAGCGTAGGGTCGGGGGAGAACAATGAGCAGTTCTTC
CASSVGSGENNEQFF
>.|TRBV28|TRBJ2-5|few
TGTGCCAGCAGCCCTAGTACCAGGGAAGAGACCCAGTACTTC
CASSPSTREETQYF
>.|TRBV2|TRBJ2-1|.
TGTGCCAGCAGTGACGGGACAGCCAGTCGGGGGGAGCAGTTCTTC
CASSDGTASRGEQFF
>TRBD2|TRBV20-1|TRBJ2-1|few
TGCAGTGCTACTCGACTAGCGGGAGGGCCCGATGAGCAGTTCTTC
CSATRLAGGPDEQFF
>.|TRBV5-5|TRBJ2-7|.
TGTGCCAGCAGCTACGGGACGGCTGGTTACGAGCAGTACTTC
CASSYGTAGYEQYF
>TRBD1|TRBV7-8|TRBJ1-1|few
TGTGCCAGCAGCAGACAGGGGGTTAAGACTGAAGCTTTCTTT
CASSRQGVKTEAFF
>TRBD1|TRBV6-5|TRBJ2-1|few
TGTGCCAGCAGTTACAGGGGGCGGAATGAGCAGTTCTTC
CASSYRGRNEQFF
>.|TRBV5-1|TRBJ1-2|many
TGCGCCAGCAGCACCGGACTAACGAACTATGGCTACACCTTC
CASSTGLTNYGYTF
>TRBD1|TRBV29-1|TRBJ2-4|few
TGCAGCGTTGGGAAGGGACAGGGAAACATTCAGTACTTC
CSVGKGQGNIQYF
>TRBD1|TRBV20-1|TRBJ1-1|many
TGCAGTGCTATGGGGACAGCGGGTCTAAACGCTTTCTTT
CSAMGTAGLNAFF
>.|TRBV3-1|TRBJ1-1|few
TGTGCCAGCAGCCGCCGTGGGAACACTGAAGCTTTCTTT
CASSRRGNTEAFF
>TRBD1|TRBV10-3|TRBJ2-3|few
TGTGCCGCGAAACAGGGGAGCGGCACAGATACGCAGTATTTT
CAAKQGSGTDTQYF
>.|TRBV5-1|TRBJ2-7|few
TGCGCCAGCAGCTTGGAGTCGGGCGCCTACGAGCAGTACTTC
CASSLESGAYEQYF
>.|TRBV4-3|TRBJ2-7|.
TGCGCCAGCAGCCAAATCGGGTCAGGCGAGCAGTACTTC
CASSQIGSGEQYF
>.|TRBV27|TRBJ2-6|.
TGTGCCAGCAGTTTGCTCGACTTCAGGGGTTCAGGGGCCAACGTCCTGACTTTC
CASSLLDFRGSGANVLTF
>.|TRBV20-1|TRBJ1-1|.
TGCAGGGCGGCCAGCATGAACACTGAAGCTTTCTTT
CRAASMNTEAFF
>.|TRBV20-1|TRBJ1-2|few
TGCAGTGCTAGAGAAGGGACCTCCGGGGGCTATGGCTACACCTTC
CSAREGTSGGYGYTF
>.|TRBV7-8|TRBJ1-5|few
TGTGCCAGCAGCCTTCGGGATTTTAGCAATCAGCCCCAGCATTTT
CASSLRDFSNQPQHF
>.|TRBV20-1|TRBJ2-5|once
TGCAGTGCTAGAGAAGGATCAGGACCTGAAGAGACCCAGTACTTC
CSAREGSGPEETQYF
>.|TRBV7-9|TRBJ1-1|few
TGTGCCAGCAGCTTGGGCGCGCCGAACACTGAAGCTTTCTTT
CASSLGAPNTEAFF
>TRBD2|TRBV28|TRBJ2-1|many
TGTGCCAGCAGTTTAAAGGGAGGGTACAATGAGCAGTTCTTC
CASSLKGGYNEQFF
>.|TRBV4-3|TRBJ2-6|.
TGCGCCAGCAGCCCTCCTGGGGGGTCGACTGGGGCCAACGTCCTGACTTTC
CASSPPGGSTGANVLTF
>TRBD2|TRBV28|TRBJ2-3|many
TGTGCCAGCAGTTCTTTAGCGGGAGTCTCCACAGATACGCAGTATTTT
CASSSLAGVSTDTQYF
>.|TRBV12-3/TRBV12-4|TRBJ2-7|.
TGTGCCAGCAGGGGCGGGATGGGATCCTACGAGCAGTACTTC
CASRGGMGSYEQYF
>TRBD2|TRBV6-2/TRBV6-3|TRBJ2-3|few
TGTGCCAGCAGAAGAGGACTAGCGGGAGGAGAAGATACGCAGTATTTT
CASRRGLAGGEDTQYF